This T cell receptor beta chain stems from a study of shared clonotypes between healthy human individuals. Generated by immunoSEQ multiplex PCR, the TCRdb table keeps only in-frame clones and is missing some. The data show millions of clones, 85% to 95% seen once. Trimming took 2 bases from V and 5 from J, leaving 7 bases between them. The CDR3 sequence is 12 residues long. The germline CDR1 and CDR2 sequences are SEHNR and FQNEAQ (reference sequence). J is TRBJ2-7 and V is TRBV7-9, with D unclear. Sequenced input: naive CD4+ T cells sorted from blood. The subset is: CD45RA+ positively selected. The sequence was collected from a man aged 18-30 years in good health. CDR3: CASSLNWHEQYF. The CDR3 DNA reads TGTGCCAGCAGCTTAAATTGGCACGAGCAGTACTTC.